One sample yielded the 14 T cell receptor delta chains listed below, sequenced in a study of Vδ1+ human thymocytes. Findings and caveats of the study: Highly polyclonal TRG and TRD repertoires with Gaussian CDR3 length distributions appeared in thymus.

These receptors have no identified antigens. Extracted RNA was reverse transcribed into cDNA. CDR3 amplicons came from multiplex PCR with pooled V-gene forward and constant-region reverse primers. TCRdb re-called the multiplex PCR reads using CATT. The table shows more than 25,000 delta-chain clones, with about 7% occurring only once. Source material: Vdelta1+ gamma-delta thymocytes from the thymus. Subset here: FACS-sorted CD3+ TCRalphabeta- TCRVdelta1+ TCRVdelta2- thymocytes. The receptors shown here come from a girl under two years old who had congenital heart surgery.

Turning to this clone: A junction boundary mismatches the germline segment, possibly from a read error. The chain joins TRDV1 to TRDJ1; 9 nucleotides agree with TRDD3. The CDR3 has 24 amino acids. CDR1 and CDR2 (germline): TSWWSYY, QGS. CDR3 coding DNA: TGTGCTCTTGGGAAACTCAATTGTAAACCTGATCATTACTGGGGGACATGTACGACCGATAAACTCATCTTT. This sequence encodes CALGKLNCKPDHYWGTCTTDKLIF.

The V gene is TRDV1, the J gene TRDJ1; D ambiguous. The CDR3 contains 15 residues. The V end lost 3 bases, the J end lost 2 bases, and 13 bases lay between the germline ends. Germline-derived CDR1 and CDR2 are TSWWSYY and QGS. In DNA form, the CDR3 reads TGTGCTCTTGGGGACCCGGGCGATTATACCGATAAACTCATCTTT. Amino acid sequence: CALGDPGDYTDKLIF.

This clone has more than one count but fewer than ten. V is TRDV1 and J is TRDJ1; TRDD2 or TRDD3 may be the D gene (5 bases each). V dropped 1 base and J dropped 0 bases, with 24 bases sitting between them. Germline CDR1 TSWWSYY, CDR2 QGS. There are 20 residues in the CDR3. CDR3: CALGEQPSTVGLGDTDKLIF. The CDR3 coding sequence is TGTGCTCTTGGGGAACAACCTTCTACAGTGGGGTTAGGGGACACCGATAAACTCATCTTT.

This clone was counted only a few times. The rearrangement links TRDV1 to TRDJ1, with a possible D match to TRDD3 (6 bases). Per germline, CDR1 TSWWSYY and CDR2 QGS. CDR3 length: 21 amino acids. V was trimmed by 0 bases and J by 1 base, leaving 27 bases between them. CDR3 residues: CALGELDHRGCNRNCTDKLIF. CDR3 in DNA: TGTGCTCTTGGGGAACTCGATCATAGGGGATGCAATCGAAACTGCACCGATAAACTCATCTTT.

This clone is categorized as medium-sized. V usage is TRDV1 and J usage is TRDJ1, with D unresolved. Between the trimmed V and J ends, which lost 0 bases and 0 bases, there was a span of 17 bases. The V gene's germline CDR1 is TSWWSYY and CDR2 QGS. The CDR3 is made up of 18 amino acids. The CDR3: CALGELKGRDPYTDKLIF. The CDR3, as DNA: TGTGCTCTTGGGGAACTTAAAGGGCGGGACCCCTACACCGATAAACTCATCTTT.

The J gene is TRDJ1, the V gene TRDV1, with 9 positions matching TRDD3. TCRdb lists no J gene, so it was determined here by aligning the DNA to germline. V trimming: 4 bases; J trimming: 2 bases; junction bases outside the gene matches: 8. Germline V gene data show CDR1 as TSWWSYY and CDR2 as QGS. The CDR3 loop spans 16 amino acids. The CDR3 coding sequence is TGTGCTCTTGGGGGCTCGGGGATACGTGGGACCGATAAACTCATCTTT. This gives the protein CALGGSGIRGTDKLIF.

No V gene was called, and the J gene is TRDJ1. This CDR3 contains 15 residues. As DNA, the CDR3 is TGTGCTCTTGGGCCCTACCTAGCCCCTTCACATAAACTCATCTTT. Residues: CALGPYLAPSHKLIF.

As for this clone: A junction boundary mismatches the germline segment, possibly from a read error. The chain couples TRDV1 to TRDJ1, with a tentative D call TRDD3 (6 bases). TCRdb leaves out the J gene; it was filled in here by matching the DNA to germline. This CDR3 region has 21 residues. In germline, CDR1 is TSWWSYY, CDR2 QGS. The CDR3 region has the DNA TGTGCTCTTGGGGCCCCTGCTTCCCCTAGGGGATGGGGGCCTCACACCGGTAAACTCATCTTT. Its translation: CALGAPASPRGWGPHTGKLIF.

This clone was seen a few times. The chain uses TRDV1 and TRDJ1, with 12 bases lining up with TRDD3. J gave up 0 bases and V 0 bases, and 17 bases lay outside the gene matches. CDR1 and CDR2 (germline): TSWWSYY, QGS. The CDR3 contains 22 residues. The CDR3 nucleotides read TGTGCTCTTGGGGAACTTGGAGGACTGGGGGATACTGGGAGTAAGTACACCGATAAACTCATCTTT. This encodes CALGELGGLGDTGSKYTDKLIF.

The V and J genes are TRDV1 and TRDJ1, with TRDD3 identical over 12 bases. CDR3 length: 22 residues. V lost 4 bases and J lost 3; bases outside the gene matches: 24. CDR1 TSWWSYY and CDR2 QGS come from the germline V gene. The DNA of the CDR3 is TGTGCTCTTGGGGGATCCTACGGCGCGTTACTGGGGGATACCGTATCCCCCGATAAACTCATCTTT. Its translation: CALGGSYGALLGDTVSPDKLIF.

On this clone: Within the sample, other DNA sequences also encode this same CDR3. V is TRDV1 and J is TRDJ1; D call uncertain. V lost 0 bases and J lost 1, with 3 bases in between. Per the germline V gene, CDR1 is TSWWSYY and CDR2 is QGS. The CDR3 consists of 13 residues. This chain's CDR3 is CALGELGTDKLIF. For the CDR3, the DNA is TGTGCTCTTGGGGAACTTGGCACCGATAAACTCATCTTT.

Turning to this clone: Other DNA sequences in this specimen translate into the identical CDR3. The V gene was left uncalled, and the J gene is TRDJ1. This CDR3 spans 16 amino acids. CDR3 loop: CAARRNHWRTADKLIF. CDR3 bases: TGTGCCGCGAGGCGCAATCATTGGCGTACCGCCGATAAACTCATCTTT.

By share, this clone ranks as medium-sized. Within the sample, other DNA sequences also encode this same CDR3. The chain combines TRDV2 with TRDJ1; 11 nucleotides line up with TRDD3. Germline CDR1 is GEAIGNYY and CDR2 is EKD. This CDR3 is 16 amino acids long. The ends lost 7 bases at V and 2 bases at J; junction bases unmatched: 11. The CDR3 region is CACAALGDTNTDKLIF. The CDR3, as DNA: TGTGCCTGCGCTGCTCTGGGGGATACTAATACCGATAAACTCATCTTT.

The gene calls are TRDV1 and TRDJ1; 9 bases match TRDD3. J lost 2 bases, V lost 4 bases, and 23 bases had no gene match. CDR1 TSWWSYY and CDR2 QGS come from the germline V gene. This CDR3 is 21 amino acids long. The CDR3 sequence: CALGVKPPPETTGGRTDKLIF. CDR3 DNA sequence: TGTGCTCTTGGGGTAAAACCTCCCCCTGAAACTACTGGGGGACGTACCGATAAACTCATCTTT.